These 6 T cell receptor beta chains were sequenced from one sample in a study of technical replicates of blood from several donors. Data came from immunoSEQ multiplex PCR; TCRdb stores just in-frame clones and leaves some out. The profile shows about 63,000 clones, around 87% of them singletons. The sequenced sample consisted of PBMCs. These receptors were taken from a human donor in good health. Some clones in this sample may be carry-over from other donors' samples.

V usage is TRBV2 and J usage is TRBJ1-6; D remains unclear. The CDR3 has 14 amino acids. Deletions cut 6 bases from V and 4 bases from J, with 10 bases between. Germline CDR1 SNHLY, CDR2 FYNNEI. The CDR3 is CASRGDGYNSPLHF. CDR3 nucleotide sequence: TGTGCCAGCAGGGGAGACGGTTATAATTCACCCCTCCACTTT.

For the CDR3, the DNA is TGTGCCAGCAGCTTACTAGCGGGGTATGAGCAGTTCTTC. This codes for CASSLLAGYEQFF. The rearrangement joins TRBV11-2 to TRBJ2-1; TRBD2 matches at 9 bases. Unmatched junction bases numbered 1, after V lost 2 bases and J lost 8 bases. Germline values: CDR1 SGHAT, CDR2 FQNNGV. The CDR3 has 13 amino acids.

The chain couples TRBV6-5 to TRBJ2-3, with D possibly being TRBD1 (5 bases). V lost 4 bases to trimming and J lost 1 base, with 9 bases between them. The CDR3 has 14 residues. The germline V gene encodes CDR1 MNHEY and CDR2 SVGAGI. The CDR3 region is CASSLRGGTDTQYF. In nucleotides, the CDR3 is TGTGCCAGCAGTTTAAGGGGCGGCACAGATACGCAGTATTTT.

V usage is TRBV6-5 and J usage is TRBJ1-1; 11 bases fit TRBD1. Germline V gene lookup returns CDR1 MNHEY and CDR2 SVGAGI. This CDR3 is built from 16 residues. The V and J ends lost 0 bases and 5 bases, in that order; junction bases with no gene match: 5. CDR3 residues: CASSYSGTGGGTEAFF. CDR3 nucleotide sequence: TGTGCCAGCAGTTACTCCGGGACAGGGGGAGGAACTGAAGCTTTCTTT.

The gene calls are TRBV5-1 and TRBJ1-2; the D is unclear. Germline CDR1 is SGHRS and CDR2 is YFSETQ. V lost 4 bases, J lost 3 bases, and 10 bases lay in between. This CDR3 spans 13 amino acids. CDR3 sequence reads: CASSPTGDYGYTF. CDR3 nucleotide sequence: TGCGCCAGCAGCCCGACCGGGGACTATGGCTACACCTTC. Full variable domain (rest looked up from reference TRBV5-1 and TRBJ1-2): KAGVTQTPRYLIKTRGQQVTLSCSPISGHRSVSWYQQTPGQGLQFLFEYFSETQRNKGNFPGRFSGRQFSNSRSEMNVSTLELGDSALYLCASSPTGDYGYTFGSGTRLTVV.

This clone was counted once. The chain recombines TRBV10-3 with TRBJ2-7; a weak D match, TRBD2 (6 bases). The CDR3 runs 12 residues. Trimming pared 5 bases from V and 3 bases from J, leaving 8 bases between. CDR1 and CDR2 from the germline V gene are ENHRY and SYGVKD. This CDR3 reads CAISSGGYEQYF. CDR3 sequence (DNA): TGTGCCATCAGTTCCGGGGGCTACGAGCAGTACTTC.